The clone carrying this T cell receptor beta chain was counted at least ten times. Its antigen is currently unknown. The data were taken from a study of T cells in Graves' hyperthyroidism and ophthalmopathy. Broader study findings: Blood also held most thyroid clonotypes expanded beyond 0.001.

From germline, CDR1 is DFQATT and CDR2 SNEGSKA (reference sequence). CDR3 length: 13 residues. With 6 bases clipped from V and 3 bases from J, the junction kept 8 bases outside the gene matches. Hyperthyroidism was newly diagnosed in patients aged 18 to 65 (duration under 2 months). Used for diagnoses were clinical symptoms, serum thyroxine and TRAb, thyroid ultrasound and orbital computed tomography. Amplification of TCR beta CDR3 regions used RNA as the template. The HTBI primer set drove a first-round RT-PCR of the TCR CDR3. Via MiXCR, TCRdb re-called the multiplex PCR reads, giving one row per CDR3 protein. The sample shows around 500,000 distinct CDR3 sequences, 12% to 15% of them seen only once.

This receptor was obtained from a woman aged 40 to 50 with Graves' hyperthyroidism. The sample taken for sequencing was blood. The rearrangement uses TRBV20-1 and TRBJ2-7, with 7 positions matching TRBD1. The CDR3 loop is CSAATGLSYEQYF. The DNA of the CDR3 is TGCAGTGCAGCGACAGGGTTAAGCTACGAGCAGTACTTC.